These 21 T cell receptor beta chains were all obtained from the same sample, sequenced in a study of cytomegalovirus exposure and HLA in healthy donors. The study ran its PCR with 60 Vbeta and 13 Jbeta primers. Sequenced by immunoSEQ multiplex PCR; TCRdb stores in-frame clones only, minus some. In the table there are 150,000 to 180,000 clones, approximately 74% of which are singletons. The sequencing sample was made of PBMCs. The source of these receptors is a man in his late teens or twenties in good health and CMV-seronegative.

J is TRBJ2-5 and V is TRBV28, with D possibly being TRBD1 (6 bases). The CDR3 has 13 amino acids. Germline V gene sequence: CDR1 MDHEN, CDR2 SYDVKM. The V gene lost 6 bases and the J gene lost 9 bases, with 17 bases spanning the gap. In DNA form, the CDR3 reads TGTGCCAGCAGAAGGACAGTTATGATTGCCCAGTACTTC. Protein sequence: CASRRTVMIAQYF.

CDR3 bases: TGTGCCAGCAGTTACTTTTCGGGACAGCCGAATACTGAAGCTTTCTTT. This translates into CASSYFSGQPNTEAFF. V is TRBV6-5 and J is TRBJ1-1; 7 positions agree with TRBD1. J lost 5 bases, V lost 1 base, and 10 bases had no gene match. The CDR3 is made up of 16 amino acids. Germline-derived CDR1 and CDR2 are MNHEY and SVGAGI.

J is TRBJ2-7 and V is TRBV7-2, with 7 bases identical to TRBD1. This CDR3 comprises 14 residues. The germline gives CDR1 SGHTA, CDR2 FQGNSA. J lost 2 bases, V lost 3 bases, and 4 bases had no gene match. CDR3 residues: CASSFRTGPYEQYF. The CDR3 DNA follows: TGTGCCAGCAGCTTTCGGACAGGTCCCTACGAGCAGTACTTC. The entire variable domain, with the rest obtained from reference TRBV7-2 and TRBJ2-7, is as follows: GAGVSQSPSNKVTEKGKDVELRCDPISGHTALYWYRQSLGQGLEFLIYFQGNSAPDKSGLPSDRFSAERTGGSVSTLTIQRTQQEDSAVYLCASSFRTGPYEQYFGPGTRLTVT.

The chain combines TRBV2 with TRBJ2-5, with D possibly TRBD1 on 6 matching bases. The CDR3 is made up of 13 amino acids. V dropped 8 bases and J dropped 5 bases, with 15 bases sitting between them. Germline assignment: CDR1 SNHLY and CDR2 FYNNEI. CDR3 residues: CASRTAGDETQYF. The DNA for the CDR3 is TGTGCCAGCCGGACGGCAGGGGACGAGACCCAGTACTTC.

The V gene is TRBV6-5, the J gene TRBJ1-1; 8 bases map to TRBD1. J was trimmed by 5 bases and V by 2 bases; bases with no gene match: 4. The length of the CDR3 is 14 residues. Germline V gene sequence: CDR1 MNHEY, CDR2 SVGAGI. CDR3 amino acids: CASSYQGANTEAFF. The CDR3 DNA is TGTGCCAGCAGTTACCAGGGGGCGAATACTGAAGCTTTCTTT.

Only a few counts were recorded for this clone. The chain employs TRBV21-1 and TRBJ2-2; TRBD1 was called by the table and not checked on the DNA. TRBV21-1 is a known pseudogene. The CDR3 has 16 residues. The CDR3 nucleotides are TGTGCCAGCAGCAAAGTAAGGGGCTGGAACACCGGGGAGCTGTTTTTT. Amino acid sequence: CASSKVRGWNTGELFF.

This rearrangement joins TRBV5-1 to TRBJ2-1; D may be TRBD1 (6 bases). This CDR3 contains 15 residues. Germline CDR1 reads SGHRS; CDR2 reads YFSETQ. V was trimmed by 0 bases and J by 9 bases, leaving 16 bases between them. CDR3 DNA sequence: TGCGCCAGCAGCTTGGTGGTGGACGCCAGGGGTGAGCAGTTCTTC. It translates to CASSLVVDARGEQFF.

This clone was observed many times. The rearrangement joins TRBV27 to TRBJ2-7; 8 positions agree with TRBD1. There are 15 residues in the CDR3. Germline V gene sequence: CDR1 MNHEY, CDR2 SMNVEV (reference sequence). V dropped 4 bases and J dropped 4; count of bases not matched to a gene: 9. CDR3 sequence: CASSWKGQGGYEQYF. CDR3 nucleotide sequence: TGTGCCAGCAGTTGGAAAGGACAGGGTGGGTACGAGCAGTACTTC.

The gene calls are TRBV7-9 and TRBJ1-3; D is possibly TRBD1 (5 bases). V lost 4 bases, J lost 0 bases, and 13 bases lay in between. Germline V gene lookup returns CDR1 SEHNR and CDR2 FQNEAQ (reference sequence). This CDR3 contains 16 residues. CDR3 residues: CASSSYDSSSGNTIYF. CDR3 coding DNA: TGTGCCAGCAGCTCCTATGACAGTTCCTCTGGAAACACCATATATTTT.

There are a few counts of this clone. The chain uses TRBV7-2 and TRBJ2-3; 8 bases agree with TRBD2. Per the germline V gene, CDR1 is SGHTA and CDR2 is FQGNSA. This CDR3 has 18 amino acids. Trimming removed 1 base from V and 0 bases from J; junction bases left unmatched: 9. For the CDR3, the DNA is TGTGCCAGCAGCTTAGGACGGACTAGCTGGACTAGCACAGATACGCAGTATTTT. Amino acid sequence: CASSLGRTSWTSTDTQYF.

This clone turned up a few times. This chain links TRBV5-4 with TRBJ2-6; possibly TRBD1 for D (5 bases). The germline V gene encodes CDR1 SGHNT and CDR2 YYREEE (reference sequence). V was cut by 4 bases and J by 2 bases, with 10 bases left in between. The CDR3 spans 15 residues. CDR3: CASSPQGAGANVLTF. CDR3 DNA sequence: TGTGCCAGCAGCCCTCAGGGTGCTGGGGCCAACGTCCTGACTTTC. Full variable domain (remainder filled in from reference TRBV5-4 and TRBJ2-6): ETGVTQSPTHLIKTRGQQVTLRCSSQSGHNTVSWYQQALGQGPQFIFQYYREEENGRGNFPPRFSGLQFPNYSSELNVNALELDDSALYLCASSPQGAGANVLTFGAGSRLTVL.

On this clone itself: At one of its ends the junction is not consistent with the germline gene, which may arise from a read error. The chain is built from TRBV7-9 and TRBJ2-2; D perhaps matches TRBD1 (5 bases). Germline CDR1 and CDR2: SEHNR and FQNEAQ (reference sequence). The CDR3 length is 13 residues. CDR3: CSSSFDSTGELFF. For the CDR3, the DNA is TGTTCCAGCAGCTTTGACAGCACCGGGGAGCTGTTTTTT.

The chain uses TRBV7-9 and TRBJ2-6; no clear D gene. Germline V gene data show CDR1 as SEHNR and CDR2 as FQNEAQ (reference sequence). The CDR3 consists of 16 residues. V was shortened by 5 bases and J by 0 bases, with 11 bases between the two germline ends. The CDR3 DNA reads TGTGCCAGCAGCCCAAGACAAAGCTCTGGGGCCAACGTCCTGACTTTC. Its protein is CASSPRQSSGANVLTF.

The chain recombines TRBV5-1 with TRBJ2-7; D is uncertain. The CDR3 spans 13 residues. CDR1 is SGHRS and CDR2 is YFSETQ in the germline V gene. Trimming pared 4 bases from V and 2 bases from J, leaving 10 bases between. In DNA form, the CDR3 reads TGCGCCAGCAGCCCCTCTTACACCTACGAGCAGTACTTC. Translated: CASSPSYTYEQYF.

The chain employs TRBV10-3 and TRBJ2-3, with 11 bases aligning to TRBD2. Losses at the gene ends were 3 bases for V and 0 bases for J; bases not matched to a gene: 2. The CDR3 extends over 16 amino acids. CDR1 is ENHRY and CDR2 is SYGVKD in the germline V gene. The CDR3, as DNA: TGTGCCATCAGTGAACTAGCGGGAGCTAGCACAGATACGCAGTATTTT. The encoded protein is CAISELAGASTDTQYF.

The rearrangement links TRBV7-6 to TRBJ2-2; possible D gene TRBD2, 6 bases. Deletions cut 2 bases from V and 4 bases from J, with 14 bases between. In germline, CDR1 is SGHVS, CDR2 FNYEAQ. CDR3 size: 16 residues. The CDR3 region has the DNA TGTGCCAGCAGCTTATCCCCGGGGGAAGGCACCGGGGAGCTGTTTTTT. Protein product: CASSLSPGEGTGELFF.

This chain uses TRBV5-1 with TRBJ2-2; TRBD1 matches 8 bases. J was trimmed by 2 bases and V by 4 bases; bases with no gene match: 7. Germline-derived CDR1 and CDR2 are SGHRS and YFSETQ. The length of the CDR3 is 16 residues. This CDR3 reads CASSQWTGTNTGELFF. CDR3 DNA sequence: TGCGCCAGCAGCCAGTGGACAGGGACAAACACCGGGGAGCTGTTTTTT. Full variable domain (rest looked up from reference TRBV5-1 and TRBJ2-2): KAGVTQTPRYLIKTRGQQVTLSCSPISGHRSVSWYQQTPGQGLQFLFEYFSETQRNKGNFPGRFSGRQFSNSRSEMNVSTLELGDSALYLCASSQWTGTNTGELFFGEGSRLTVL.

The V and J genes are TRBV9 and TRBJ2-5; D is ambiguous. In germline, CDR1 is SGDLS, CDR2 YYNGEE. Trimming stripped 4 bases from V and 1 base from J, with 11 bases between. The CDR3 is made up of 14 amino acids. CDR3 nucleotide sequence: TGTGCCAGCAGCATTACGGTATCCCAAGAGACCCAGTACTTC. It specifies CASSITVSQETQYF.

V gene TRBV23-1 combines with J gene TRBJ2-7; possibly TRBD2 for D (9 bases). TRBV23-1 has ORF status, its function being uncertain. Between the trimmed V and J ends, which lost 4 bases and 3 bases, there was a span of 28 bases. This CDR3 spans 19 amino acids. CDR3 DNA: TGCGCCAGCAGTCCCGCGGGGGGGCAGGGGGCTTTGATCGTCTACGAGCAGTACGTC. Translated, it gives CASSPAGGQGALIVYEQYV.

The V call is TRBV5-5, the J call TRBJ2-5, with 8 bases fitting TRBD1. The CDR3 runs 16 residues. V trimming: 0 bases; J trimming: 5 bases; junction bases outside the gene matches: 9. Germline V gene lookup returns CDR1 SGHKS and CDR2 YYEKEE (reference sequence). CDR3 sequence reads: CASSLGTGLPIETQYF. DNA for the CDR3: TGTGCCAGCAGCTTGGGGACAGGGCTACCTATTGAGACCCAGTACTTC.

The J gene is TRBJ1-2, the V gene TRBV6-1; D unclear. Per germline, CDR1 MNHNS and CDR2 SASEGT. CDR3 length: 13 residues. The germline V and J ends were trimmed by 3 bases and 3 bases, with 8 bases remaining between them. This CDR3 is CASSESQYYGYTF. CDR3 nucleotides: TGTGCCAGCAGTGAGTCACAGTACTATGGCTACACCTTC.